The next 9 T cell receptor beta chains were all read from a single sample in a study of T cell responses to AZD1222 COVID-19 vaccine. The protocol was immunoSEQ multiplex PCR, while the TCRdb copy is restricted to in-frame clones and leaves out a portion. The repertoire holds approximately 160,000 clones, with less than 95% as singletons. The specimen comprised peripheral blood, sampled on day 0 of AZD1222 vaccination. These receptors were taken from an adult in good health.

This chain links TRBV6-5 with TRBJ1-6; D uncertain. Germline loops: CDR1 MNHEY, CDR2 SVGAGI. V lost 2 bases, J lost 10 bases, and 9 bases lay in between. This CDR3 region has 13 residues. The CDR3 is CASSYGGGSPLHF. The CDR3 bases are TGTGCCAGCAGTTACGGAGGAGGGTCACCCCTCCACTTT.

CDR3 in amino acids: CASSPRTAPSSGNTIYF. CDR3 nucleotides: TGTGCCAGCAGTCCTCGGACAGCCCCTAGCTCTGGAAACACCATATATTTT. The chain has TRBV6-6 and TRBJ1-3; D might be TRBD1 (6 bases). CDR1 MNHNY and CDR2 SVGAGI come from the germline V gene (reference sequence). The V and J ends lost 5 bases and 0 bases respectively, with 17 bases between them. The length of the CDR3 is 17 residues.

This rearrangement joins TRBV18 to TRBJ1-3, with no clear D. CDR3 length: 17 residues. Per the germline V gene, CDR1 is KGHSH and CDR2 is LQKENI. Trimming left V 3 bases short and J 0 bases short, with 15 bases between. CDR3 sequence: CASSPNMRRTSGNTIYF. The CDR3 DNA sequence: TGTGCCAGCTCACCTAACATGCGGCGGACCTCTGGAAACACCATATATTTT. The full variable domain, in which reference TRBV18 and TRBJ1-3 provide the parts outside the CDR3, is NAGVMQNPRHLVRRRGQEARLRCSPMKGHSHVYWYRQLPEEGLKFMVYLQKENIIDESGMPKERFSAEFPKEGPSILRIQQVVRGDSAAYFCASSPNMRRTSGNTIYFGEGSWLTVV.

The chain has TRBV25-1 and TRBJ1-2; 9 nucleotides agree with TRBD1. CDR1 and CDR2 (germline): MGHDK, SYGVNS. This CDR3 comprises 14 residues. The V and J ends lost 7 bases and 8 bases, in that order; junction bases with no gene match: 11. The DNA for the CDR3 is TGTGCCAGCATCAGGACAGGGGCGGTTGGGGGCTACACCTTC. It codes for CASIRTGAVGGYTF.

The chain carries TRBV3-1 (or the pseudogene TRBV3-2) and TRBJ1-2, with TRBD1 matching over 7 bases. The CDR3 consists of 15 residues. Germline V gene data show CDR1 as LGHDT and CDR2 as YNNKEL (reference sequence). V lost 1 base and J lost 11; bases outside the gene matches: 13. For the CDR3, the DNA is TGTGCCAGCAGCCAAGCGACAGGGCACCCCTCAGGATACACCTTC. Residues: CASSQATGHPSGYTF.

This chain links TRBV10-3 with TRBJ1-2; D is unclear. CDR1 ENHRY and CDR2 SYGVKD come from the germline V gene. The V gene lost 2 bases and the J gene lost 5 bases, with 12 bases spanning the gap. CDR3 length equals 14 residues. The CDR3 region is CAISEGTEDYGYTF. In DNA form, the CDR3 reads TGTGCCATCAGTGAGGGCACCGAGGATTATGGCTACACCTTC.

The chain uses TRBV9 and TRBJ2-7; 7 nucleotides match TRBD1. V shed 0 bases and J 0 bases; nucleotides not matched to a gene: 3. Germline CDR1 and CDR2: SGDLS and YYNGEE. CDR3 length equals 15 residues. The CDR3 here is CASSVDWDSSYEQYF. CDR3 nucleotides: TGTGCCAGCAGCGTAGATTGGGACAGCTCCTACGAGCAGTACTTC.

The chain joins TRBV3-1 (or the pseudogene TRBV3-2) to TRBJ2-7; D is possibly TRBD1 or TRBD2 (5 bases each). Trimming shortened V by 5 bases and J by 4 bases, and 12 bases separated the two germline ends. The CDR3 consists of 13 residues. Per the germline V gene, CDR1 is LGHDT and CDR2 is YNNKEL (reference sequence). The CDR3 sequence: CASSRQGGYEQYF. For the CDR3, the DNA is TGTGCCAGCAGCAGGCAGGGCGGGTACGAGCAGTACTTC.

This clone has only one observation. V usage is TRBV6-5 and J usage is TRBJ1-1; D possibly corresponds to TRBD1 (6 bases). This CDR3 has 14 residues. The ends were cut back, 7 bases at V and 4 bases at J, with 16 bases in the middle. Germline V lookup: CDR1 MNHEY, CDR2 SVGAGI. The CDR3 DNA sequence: TGTGCCAGCACTCCCGGGGGGCGAGGCACTGAAGCTTTCTTT. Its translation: CASTPGGRGTEAFF.